This T cell receptor beta chain was found in a study of CD8 T cells in Susac syndrome. Blood CD8+ and CD4+ T cells underwent high-throughput TCR beta sequencing. The diagnostic criteria for definite or probable disease, as recently defined, were met by the patients with Susac syndrome. Random hexamers served to reverse transcribe roughly 0.5 to 1 ug RNA. TCRdb redid the calling of the immunoSEQ multiplex PCR reads with MiXCR, one entry per CDR3 protein. This table holds around 170,000 distinct CDR3 sequences, around 93% found once. The specimen sequenced was CD8+ T cells from PBMCs. The TCR sequence derives from a human donor with Susac syndrome.

The CDR3 nucleotides are TGTGCCAGCAGCCAAGACGGGGCGGGAAACCAAGAGACCCAGTACTTC. It specifies CASSQDGAGNQETQYF. V and J are TRBV3-1 and TRBJ2-5, with D maybe TRBD2 (6 bases). CDR1 and CDR2 (germline): LGHDT, YNNKEL (reference sequence). The germline V and J ends were trimmed by 0 bases and 0 bases, with 11 bases remaining between them. The CDR3 sequence is 16 residues long.